This paragraph covers one T cell receptor (beta chain) sequence. As processed by the authors: The authors estimated nucleated cell counts from reference gene primer amplification. Some clones are missing from TCRdb's copy, which holds only in-frame ones; the method was immunoSEQ multiplex PCR. V and J calls and clone size are those listed in that table; D and trimming were worked out from the DNA. This sample has almost 30,000 clones, with 65% to 70% found just once. CDR1 and CDR2 (germline): SGHTA, FQGNSA. The CDR3 consists of 15 residues. V shed 5 bases, J shed 5 bases, and the junction held 10 bases outside the gene matches. The source of the sample is a study of blood T cell repertoires in COVID-19. Across the study: Some COVID-19 samples were acute and others convalescent; all came from the United States, Italy and Spain.

The chain links TRBV7-2 to TRBJ2-7; 9 bases match TRBD1. This clonotype was sampled from a human donor in a cohort sampled during active COVID-19. Sequencing was done on a sample of peripheral blood. The CDR3 nucleotides read TGTGCCAGCAGCCTCCGACAGGGGGGAATAAACGAGCAGTACTTC. Residues: CASSLRQGGINEQYF. The variable domain in full, completed from reference TRBV7-2 and TRBJ2-7, reads GAGVSQSPSNKVTEKGKDVELRCDPISGHTALYWYRQSLGQGLEFLIYFQGNSAPDKSGLPSDRFSAERTGGSVSTLTIQRTQQEDSAVYLCASSLRQGGINEQYFGPGTRLTVT.